The 5 T cell receptor beta chains given below trace back to one sample, sequenced in a study of beta chain features in type 1 diabetes. Points from the study as a whole: Researchers report that Type 1 diabetes patients had moderately but significantly shorter TCRB CDR3s across all four CD4+ subsets.

Since all of the isolated RNA was reverse transcribed, expressed TCRB transcripts were what got sequenced. The method was immunoSEQ multiplex PCR; TCRdb's version includes in-frame clones alone and lacks a portion of them. The profile shows around 180,000 clones, 7.8% of them singletons. No antigens are known for them. The sequenced material came from central memory CD4+ T cells from blood. These receptors all come from a woman aged 40 to 50 with type 1 diabetes.

This clone turned up a few times. V usage is TRBV7-9 and J usage is TRBJ2-7; D is unresolved. The ends were cut back, 5 bases at V and 7 bases at J, with 12 bases in the middle. Germline V lookup: CDR1 SEHNR, CDR2 FQNEAQ (reference sequence). This CDR3 region has 12 residues. The CDR3 DNA follows: TGTGCCAGCAGCCGCTCGTCCGGGGAGCAGTACTTC. Encoded protein: CASSRSSGEQYF.

A few counts support this clone. This chain connects TRBV25-1 to TRBJ2-1; 7 bases align to TRBD1. CDR1 is MGHDK, CDR2 SYGVNS, per germline. V dropped 3 bases and J dropped 9; count of bases not matched to a gene: 14. This CDR3 has 16 amino acids. This CDR3 reads CASSDPRQGGLSEQFF. Written as DNA, the CDR3 is TGTGCCAGCAGTGACCCCCGACAGGGTGGGTTAAGTGAGCAGTTCTTC.

This clone was picked up a small number of times. The chain joins TRBV5-5 to TRBJ2-6; D is possibly TRBD1 (5 bases). The CDR3 is made up of 14 amino acids. Trimming left V 7 bases short and J 0 bases short, with 8 bases between. Looked up from germline, CDR1 is SGHKS and CDR2 is YYEKEE (reference sequence). In DNA form, the CDR3 reads TGTGCCAGCGGCGGACACTCTGGGGCCAACGTCCTGACTTTC. Translation gives CASGGHSGANVLTF.

This clone was recorded a few times. The rearrangement links TRBV6-4 to TRBJ2-6; D is uncertain. CDR3 size: 15 residues. The ends were cut back, 8 bases at V and 4 bases at J, with 15 bases in the middle. Germline-derived CDR1 and CDR2 are MRHNA and SNTAGT. The CDR3 region is CASSPGVAGANVLTF. The CDR3 DNA sequence: TGTGCCAGCTCCCCGGGTGTGGCGGGGGCCAACGTCCTGACTTTC.

This clone has only a few counts. The chain is built from TRBV13 and TRBJ2-7, with 7 bases identical to TRBD1. The germline V gene has CDR1 PRHDT and CDR2 FYEKMQ (reference sequence). There are 15 residues in the CDR3. J lost 4 bases, V lost 5 bases, and 11 bases had no gene match. The CDR3 DNA reads TGTGCCAGCAGCGACATAACCGGGACAGCGTACGAGCAGTACTTC. Its protein is CASSDITGTAYEQYF.